This TCR beta chain was sequenced for a study of blood T cells in healthy people across ages. General study results and limits: Investigators treated diversity estimates from one million T cells as underestimates.

Combining a sample-barcoded 5' primer with a J-beta primer mix, a second PCR ran for roughly 6 to 11 cycles. Every individual sample yielded 3 million or more paired-end reads (each containing CDR3). TCRdb itself ran the 5' RACE reads through MiXCR, one entry per CDR3 protein. The sample lists 1.8 million or so distinct CDR3 sequences, 39% occurring once. This clonotype was picked up many times. Its specificity is not known. Every sample yielded at least 6.5 million isolated PBMCs. Each sample provided at least 6 micrograms of extracted total RNA. The sequenced material came from blood. The origin of this receptor is a human donor in good health.

CDR3 bases: TGTGCCAGCAGCTTAGCGCTGGCGGGAGATACGCAGTATTTT. This gives the protein CASSLALAGDTQYF. The V and J genes are TRBV7-2 and TRBJ2-3; the D gene is possibly TRBD2 (5 bases). Trimming removed 0 bases at V and 5 bases at J, with 9 bases between. The length of the CDR3 is 14 residues. CDR1 is SGHTA, CDR2 FQGNSA, per germline.